This T cell receptor (beta chain) was recorded in a study of blood T cell repertoires in COVID-19. Across the whole study: The cDNA or gDNA used as material had been derived from T cells, B-cell-depleted T cells, or PBMCs.

The authors' processing: Estimation of nucleated cell counts was performed using reference gene primer amplification. Using immunoSEQ multiplex PCR, the repertoire was profiled, and TCRdb retains in-frame clones only, with some absent. For V, J and clone size, that table is used; D and trimming come from the DNA. The sample contains 110,000 or so clones, roughly 84% of which appear only once. This CDR3 contains 14 residues. V was trimmed by 5 bases and J by 5 bases, leaving 15 bases between them. The germline gives CDR1 SGHTA, CDR2 FQGTGA. The origin of this receptor is a man aged 35 to 55 with acute or convalescent COVID-19. The genes are TRBV7-3 and TRBJ2-5, with a weak D call TRBD2 (5 bases). Sequencing used peripheral blood. CDR3 nucleotide sequence: TGTGCCAGCAGCCCTCGGGCCTCGGGGGAGACCCAGTACTTC. Its translation is CASSPRASGETQYF.